The rows below give T cell receptor beta chains drawn from one sample of a study of shared clonotypes between healthy human individuals. The data were produced by immunoSEQ multiplex PCR, yet TCRdb's version contains in-frame clones alone and is incomplete. Among roughly 2.1 million clones, 90% to 95% were seen once, and the ten largest hold about 1.5%. The material sequenced was naive CD8+ T cells from PBMCs. These receptors were taken from a man aged 18-30 years in good health. Some clones in this sample may be carry-over from other donors' samples. Each CDR3 is given with its conserved first and last residue. The order of the fields is J gene, V gene, D gene, clone size, CDR3 DNA, CDR3 protein. The D gene is left open where the match is weak. Some rows have no size entry. The others give once, few or many, or a class for an expanded clone.

TRBJ2-2 | TRBV2 | TRBD1 | . | TGTGCCAGCACTGTGACAGGGATGACCGGGGAGCTGTTTTTT | CASTVTGMTGELFF
TRBJ2-7 | TRBV9 | TRBD1 | . | TGTGCCAGCAGCCCTGGGACAGTCTACGAGCAGTACTTC | CASSPGTVYEQYF
TRBJ2-3 | TRBV29-1 | . | . | TGCAGCGTTTGGGTAGGGGTCACAGATACGCAGTATTTT | CSVWVGVTDTQYF
TRBJ2-3 | TRBV19 | TRBD2 | . | TGTGCCAGTAGTATAGGGGAGGGAGCAGATACGCAGTATTTT | CASSIGEGADTQYF
TRBJ2-5 | TRBV4-3 | TRBD2 | . | TGCGCCAGCAGCCAAGATGGCCTAGCGGGAGACCAAGAGACCCAGTACTTC | CASSQDGLAGDQETQYF
TRBJ2-7 | TRBV11-2 | . | . | TGTGCCAGCAGCTCCGGGAGGGGGCTAGTCTACGAGCAGTACTTC | CASSSGRGLVYEQYF
TRBJ1-4 | TRBV19 | . | . | TGTGCCAGTAGTCAGAGTTGGGCGGCAACTAATGAAAAACTGTTTTTT | CASSQSWAATNEKLFF
TRBJ2-7 | TRBV5-6 | . | . | TGTGCCAGCAGCAAAAAAAGGACAGCGAGCAACGAGCAGTACTTC | CASSKKRTASNEQYF
TRBJ1-2 | TRBV28 | . | . | TGTGCCAGCAGCCAAGACAGCTTCTATGGCTACACCTTC | CASSQDSFYGYTF
TRBJ1-4 | TRBV9 | . | . | TGTGCCAGCAGCGTCTCCGCAGGGAGTGAAAAACTGTTTTTT | CASSVSAGSEKLFF
TRBJ2-1 | TRBV9 | . | . | TGTGCCAGCAGCGTAGATAGCGGAGGCTCCTACAATGAGCAGTTCTTC | CASSVDSGGSYNEQFF
TRBJ2-7 | TRBV27 | TRBD2 | . | TGTGCCAGCAGTCGTATAGCGGGAGGGTTTTACGAGCAGTACTTC | CASSRIAGGFYEQYF
TRBJ2-7 | TRBV7-6 | TRBD1 | once | TGTGCCAGCAGCCTTAGGCGGACAGGGGGCTACGAGCAGTACTTC | CASSLRRTGGYEQYF
TRBJ2-2 | TRBV28 | . | once | TGTGCCAGCAGTCCCACACCAGTTCCATCCCCGAACACCGGGGAGCTGTTTTTT | CASSPTPVPSPNTGELFF
TRBJ2-7 | TRBV28 | TRBD1 | . | TGTGCCAGCAGGGGGACAGGGGGCGGGTACGAGCAGTACTTC | CASRGTGGGYEQYF
TRBJ2-3 | TRBV10-3 | . | . | TGTGCCATCAGTGAGTCCAGACTAGTAACAGATACGCAGTATTTT | CAISESRLVTDTQYF
TRBJ1-5 | TRBV15 | . | . | TGTGCCACCAGCTCCATGAGGGGTAGCAATCAGCCCCAGCATTTT | CATSSMRGSNQPQHF
TRBJ2-7 | TRBV6-5 | . | . | TGTGCCAGCAGTCTTATTCACCAGATCCCCTACGAGCAGTACTTC | CASSLIHQIPYEQYF
TRBJ2-1 | TRBV5-6 | . | . | TGTGCCAGCAGCTTGGTAGCGTACCTCAATGAGCAGTTCTTC | CASSLVAYLNEQFF
TRBJ1-5 | TRBV28 | . | . | TGTGCCAGCAGTTTTGCGGGGAGCAATCAGCCCCAGCATTTT | CASSFAGSNQPQHF
TRBJ2-5 | TRBV10-3 | . | . | TGTGCCATCAGTGATCGTTATAGCAGCCAAGAGACCCAGTACTTC | CAISDRYSSQETQYF
TRBJ1-1 | TRBV19 | . | . | TGTGCCAGTAGCCTAGGGGAAGGCACTGAAGCTTTCTTT | CASSLGEGTEAFF
TRBJ2-1 | TRBV7-9 | TRBD2 | . | TGTGCCAGCAGCCCTACTAGCGGGAGCATCTCCTACAATGAGCAGTTCTTC | CASSPTSGSISYNEQFF
TRBJ1-1 | TRBV11-3 | . | . | TGTGCCAGCAGCTTAGGTTCAGGTGGCGGACACCAGAACACTGAAGCTTTCTTT | CASSLGSGGGHQNTEAFF
TRBJ2-3 | TRBV28 | . | . | TGTGCCAGCAGTTTGACCTGGGATACGCAGTATTTT | CASSLTWDTQYF
TRBJ2-3 | TRBV5-1 | . | . | TGCGCCAGCAGCTTGTTTACCTCGGGCACAGATACGCAGTATTTT | CASSLFTSGTDTQYF
TRBJ2-7 | TRBV7-2 | . | once | TGTGCCAGCAGCTTGGGATATGGGCTTCCCGGGAAGTACGAGCAGTACTTC | CASSLGYGLPGKYEQYF
TRBJ2-3 | TRBV11-2 | . | . | TGTGCCAGCAGCTTGGGGTCAGATACGCAGTATTTT | CASSLGSDTQYF
TRBJ1-1 | TRBV2 | . | . | TGTGCCAGCAGGGGGGGACCCGCGGGCACTGAAGCTTTCTTT | CASRGGPAGTEAFF
TRBJ2-7 | TRBV9 | . | once | TGTGCCAGCAGCCCCCGGAATAGCGGCTCCTACGAGCAGTACTTC | CASSPRNSGSYEQYF
TRBJ2-1 | TRBV27 | . | . | TGTGCCAGCATGGGGGGCTCTAGCTCCTACAATGAGCAGTTCTTC | CASMGGSSSYNEQFF
TRBJ1-2 | TRBV5-8 | TRBD1 | . | TGTGCCAGCAGCTTGGAACAGGGGGCCATCGGTCTTGAGGGCTACACCTTC | CASSLEQGAIGLEGYTF
TRBJ2-5 | TRBV28 | TRBD1 | . | TGTGCCAGCAGTTCCCGGACAGGGATAGGGGAGACCCAGTACTTC | CASSSRTGIGETQYF
TRBJ2-3 | TRBV7-9 | . | . | TGTGCCAGCAGCCCTGGCTGGGGCGGGACAGGCACAGATACGCAGTATTTT | CASSPGWGGTGTDTQYF
TRBJ2-2 | TRBV27 | . | . | TGTGCCAGTTCGGGGGGCTGGGTCGCCGGGGAGCTGTTTTTT | CASSGGWVAGELFF
TRBJ2-1 | TRBV4-1 | TRBD2 | . | TGCGCCAGCAGCCTAATAGCGGGAGGGGCTTACAATGAGCAGTTCTTC | CASSLIAGGAYNEQFF
TRBJ2-1 | TRBV27 | TRBD2 | . | TGTGCCAGCAGTTCACTAGCGGGCTACAATGAGCAGTTCTTC | CASSSLAGYNEQFF
TRBJ2-2 | TRBV27 | . | . | TGTGCCAGCAGTTTAAGTAGGACCAACACCGGGGAGCTGTTTTTT | CASSLSRTNTGELFF
TRBJ2-7 | TRBV9 | TRBD2 | . | TGTGCCAGCAGCCCTGGTACTAGCGGTCCGGTCGGGGGGCAGTACTTC | CASSPGTSGPVGGQYF
TRBJ1-4 | TRBV2 | . | . | TGTGCCAGTCGCTCAGGGGCTGGTAACGAAAAACTGTTTTTT | CASRSGAGNEKLFF